This section outlines one T cell receptor (beta chain) sequence together with its context. This clone has a handful of counts. The antigen this receptor binds is unknown. The junction differs from germline at one of its ends, possibly a read error. Participants in the prospective study were aged roughly 18 to 100 years, lived in about two dozen United States geographic areas, and enrolled through a virtual design. To assign participants to cohorts, the prospective study relied on clinical history that participants themselves reported in a screening survey and a study questionnaire. A participant counted as exposed if, within 2 weeks of entering the study, that participant had been in contact with someone who had a PCR-confirmed or clinician-diagnosed COVID-19 case. Each participant in the prospective study had whole blood, serum and a nasopharyngeal or oropharyngeal swab collected by mobile phlebotomists. Prospective study participants could optionally give additional blood draws and questionnaires over an approximately two-month period. Blood samples from the prospective study were shipped frozen or at room temperature prior to DNA extraction.

TCRbeta CDR3 regions were amplified from genomic DNA using the immunoSEQ Assay, a bias-controlled multiplex PCR. On the authors' methods: Nucleated cell counts per sample were estimated from amplification of reference gene primers within the assay. To quantify the absolute abundance of each unique TCRbeta CDR3 rearrangement, sequence reads were collapsed and filtered. For each sample, productive Simpson clonality was calculated as the square root of Simpson's diversity index over productive rearrangements. TCRdb re-hosts the immuneACCESS table, in-frame sequences only. Its copies lack some clones; in the studies checked, an unresolved V gene accounts for under half of them, and the cause for the rest is not known. V, J and clone size reflect that table, while D and trimming were determined from the DNA. Present in this sample are around 270,000 clones, 75% to 90% of which were seen just once. 3.1% of the sample lies in the top ten.

The CDR3, from cysteine to phenylalanine, totals 16 residues. Only the CDR3 DNA is retained, 48 bases long and in frame from the first base. The germline V gene specifies SGHRS as CDR1 and YFSETQ as CDR2. This sample is drawn from a study of blood T cell repertoires in COVID-19 (dated by TCRdb to between 2020 and 2021). At the level of the whole study: The collaborator samples originated in the United States, Italy and Spain and spanned the acute and convalescent phases of COVID-19. The material from the prospective study consisted of cDNA or gDNA derived from T cells, B-cell-depleted T cells, or PBMCs. Deeply sampled blood TCRbeta repertoires from subjects exposed to, actively infected with, or recovered from COVID-19 were included in the dataset. A freely available public database, intended as a resource for researchers studying the immune response to SARS-CoV-2, is where the repertoires were released. Samples were obtained from the ongoing ImmuneRACE study (first 160 participants) and from 1,200 or so subjects provided by 6 global collaborators. Nearly every sample came with metadata listing a de-identified subject ID, COVID-19 status, age in years and sex. HLA class I and class II types, where available, came from metadata supplied by the sample provider rather than from assay-based typing. Overall study results and their limits: The amount of clinical and demographic metadata varied by source and participant and was provided uncurated.

This TCR was sampled from a woman aged 40 to 55 who had been exposed to COVID-19. The sequenced sample was PBMCs or T cells enriched from blood (not recorded which). The rearranged chain carries TRBV5-1 and TRBJ2-2, with 9 central nucleotides matching TRBD1. In nucleotide form, the sequence is TGTGCCAGCAGCGCCTCCGGGACAGGGCTCACCGGGGAGCTGTTTTTT. The encoded protein is CASSASGTGLTGELFF.